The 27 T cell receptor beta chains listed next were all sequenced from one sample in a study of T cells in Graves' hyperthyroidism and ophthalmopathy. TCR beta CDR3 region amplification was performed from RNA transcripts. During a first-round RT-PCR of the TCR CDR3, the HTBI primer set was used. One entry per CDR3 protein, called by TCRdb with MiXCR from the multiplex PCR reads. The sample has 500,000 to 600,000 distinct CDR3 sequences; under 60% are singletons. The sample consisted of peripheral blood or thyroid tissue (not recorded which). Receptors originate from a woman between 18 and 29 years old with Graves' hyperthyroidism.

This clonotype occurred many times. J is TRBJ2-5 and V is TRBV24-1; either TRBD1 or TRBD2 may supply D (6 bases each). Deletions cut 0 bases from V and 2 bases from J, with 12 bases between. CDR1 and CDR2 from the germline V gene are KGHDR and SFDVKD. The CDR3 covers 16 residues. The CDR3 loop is CATSDLPGAGQETQYF. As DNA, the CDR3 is TGTGCCACCAGTGATTTGCCGGGGGCAGGGCAAGAGACCCAGTACTTC.

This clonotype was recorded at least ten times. The CDR3 region is CASSFDRGTEKLFF. The CDR3 DNA reads as TGTGCCAGCAGTTTTGACAGGGGGACGGAAAAACTGTTTTTT. V is TRBV28 and J is TRBJ1-4; 9 nucleotides agree with TRBD1. Trimming at V came to 3 bases and at J to 8 bases, leaving 4 bases not matched to a gene. The CDR3 spans 14 residues. CDR1 MDHEN and CDR2 SYDVKM come from the germline V gene.

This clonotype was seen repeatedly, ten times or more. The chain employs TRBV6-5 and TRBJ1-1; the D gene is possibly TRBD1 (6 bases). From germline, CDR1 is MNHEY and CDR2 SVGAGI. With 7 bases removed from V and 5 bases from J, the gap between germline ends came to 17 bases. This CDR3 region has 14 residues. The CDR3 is CASNEGGIGTEAFF. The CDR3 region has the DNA TGTGCCAGCAACGAGGGGGGGATTGGGACTGAAGCTTTCTTT.

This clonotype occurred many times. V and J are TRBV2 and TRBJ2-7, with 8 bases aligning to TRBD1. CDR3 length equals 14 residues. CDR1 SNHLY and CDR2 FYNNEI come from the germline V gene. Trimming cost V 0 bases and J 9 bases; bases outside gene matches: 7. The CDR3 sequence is CASSEARQGAGQYF. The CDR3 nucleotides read TGTGCCAGCAGTGAAGCCAGGCAGGGGGCAGGGCAGTACTTC.

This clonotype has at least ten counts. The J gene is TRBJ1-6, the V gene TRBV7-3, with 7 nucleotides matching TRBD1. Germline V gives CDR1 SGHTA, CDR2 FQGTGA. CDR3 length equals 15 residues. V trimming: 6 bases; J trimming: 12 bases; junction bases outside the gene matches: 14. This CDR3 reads CASSWPGTEERPLHF. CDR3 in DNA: TGTGCCAGCAGTTGGCCTGGGACAGAAGAAAGACCCCTCCACTTT.

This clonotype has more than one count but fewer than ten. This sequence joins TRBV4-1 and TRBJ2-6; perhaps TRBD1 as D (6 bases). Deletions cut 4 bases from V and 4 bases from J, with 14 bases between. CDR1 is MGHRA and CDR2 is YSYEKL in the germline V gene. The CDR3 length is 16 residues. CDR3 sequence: CASSLLAGEGANVLTF. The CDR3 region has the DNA TGCGCCAGCAGCCTCCTGGCAGGGGAAGGGGCCAACGTCCTGACTTTC.

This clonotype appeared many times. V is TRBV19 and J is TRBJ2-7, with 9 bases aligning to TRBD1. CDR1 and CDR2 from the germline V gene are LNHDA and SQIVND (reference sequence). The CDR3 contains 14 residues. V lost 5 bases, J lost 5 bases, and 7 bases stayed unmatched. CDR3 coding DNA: TGTGCCAGTAGTTTTGGGACAGGGTTGAACGAGCAGTACTTC. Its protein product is CASSFGTGLNEQYF. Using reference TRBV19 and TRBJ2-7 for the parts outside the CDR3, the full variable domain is DGGITQSPKYLFRKEGQNVTLSCEQNLNHDAMYWYRQDPGQGLRLIYYSQIVNDFQKGDIAEGYSVSREKKESFPLTVTSAQKNPTAFYLCASSFGTGLNEQYFGPGTRLTVT.

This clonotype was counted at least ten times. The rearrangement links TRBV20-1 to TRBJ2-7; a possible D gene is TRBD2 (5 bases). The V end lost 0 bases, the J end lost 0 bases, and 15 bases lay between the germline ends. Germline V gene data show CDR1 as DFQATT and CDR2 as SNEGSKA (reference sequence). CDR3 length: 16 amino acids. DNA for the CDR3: TGCAGTGCTAGAGATTCAGGTAGCGCTAACTCCTACGAGCAGTACTTC. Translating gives CSARDSGSANSYEQYF.

CDR3 nucleotides: TGCAGTGCTAGAGAGGGTAGTGGGACTAACTATGGCTACACCTTC. This encodes CSAREGSGTNYGYTF. The chain employs TRBV20-1 and TRBJ1-2, with unresolved D. CDR1 DFQATT and CDR2 SNEGSKA come from the germline V gene (reference sequence). Trimming took 0 bases from V and 0 from J, leaving 11 bases between them. CDR3 length equals 15 residues.

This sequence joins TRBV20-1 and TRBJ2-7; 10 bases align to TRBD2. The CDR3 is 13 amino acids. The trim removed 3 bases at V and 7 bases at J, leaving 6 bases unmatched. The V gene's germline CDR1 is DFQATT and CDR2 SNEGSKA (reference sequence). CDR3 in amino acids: CSARSGRAYEQYF. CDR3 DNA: TGCAGTGCTAGGAGCGGGAGGGCGTATGAGCAGTACTTC.

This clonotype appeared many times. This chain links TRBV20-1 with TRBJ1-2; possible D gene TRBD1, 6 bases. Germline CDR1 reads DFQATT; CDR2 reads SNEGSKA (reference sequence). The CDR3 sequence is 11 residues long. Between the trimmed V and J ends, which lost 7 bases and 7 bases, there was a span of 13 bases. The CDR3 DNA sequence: TGCAGTGAGGGGGGGGATAGTGGCTACACCTTC. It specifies CSEGGDSGYTF.

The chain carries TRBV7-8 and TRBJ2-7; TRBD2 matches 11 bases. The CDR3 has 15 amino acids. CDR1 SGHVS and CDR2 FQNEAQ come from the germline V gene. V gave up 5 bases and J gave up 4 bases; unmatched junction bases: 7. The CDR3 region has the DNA TGTGCCAGCAGCGCATCCGGGACTAGCGGATACGAGCAGTACTTC. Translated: CASSASGTSGYEQYF.

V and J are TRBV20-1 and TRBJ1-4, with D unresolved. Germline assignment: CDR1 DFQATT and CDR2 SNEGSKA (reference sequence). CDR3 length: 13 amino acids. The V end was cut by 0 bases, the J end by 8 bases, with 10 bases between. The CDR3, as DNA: TGCAGTGCTAGAGATCTCTGGGCCGAAAAACTGTTTTTT. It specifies CSARDLWAEKLFF.

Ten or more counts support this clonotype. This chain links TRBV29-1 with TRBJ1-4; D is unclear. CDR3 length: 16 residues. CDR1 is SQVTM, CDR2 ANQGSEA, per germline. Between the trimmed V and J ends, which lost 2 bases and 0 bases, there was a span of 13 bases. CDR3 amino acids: CSVENGLGTTNEKLFF. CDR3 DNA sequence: TGCAGCGTTGAAAACGGGTTAGGCACAACTAATGAAAAACTGTTTTTT.

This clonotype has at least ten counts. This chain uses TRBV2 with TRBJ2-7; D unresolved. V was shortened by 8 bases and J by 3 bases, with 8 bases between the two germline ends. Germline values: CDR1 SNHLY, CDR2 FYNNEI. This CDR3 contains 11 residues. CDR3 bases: TGTGCCAGCGGGGTTGACTACGAGCAGTACTTC. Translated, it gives CASGVDYEQYF.

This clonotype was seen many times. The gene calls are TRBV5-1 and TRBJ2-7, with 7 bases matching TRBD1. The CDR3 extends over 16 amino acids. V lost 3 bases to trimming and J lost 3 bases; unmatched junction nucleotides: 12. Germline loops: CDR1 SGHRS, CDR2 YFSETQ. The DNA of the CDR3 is TGCGCCAGCAGCTGGCAGCCCCCGGGACAGCACTACGAGCAGTACTTC. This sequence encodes CASSWQPPGQHYEQYF.

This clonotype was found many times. CDR3 region: CSAEPPEQGASGYTF. DNA for the CDR3: TGCAGTGCTGAACCCCCTGAACAGGGGGCGTCCGGCTACACCTTC. This chain links TRBV20-1 with TRBJ1-2, with 9 bases matching TRBD1. The germline CDR1 and CDR2 sequences are DFQATT and SNEGSKA (reference sequence). This CDR3 is 15 amino acids long. The ends lost 5 bases at V and 8 bases at J; junction bases unmatched: 15.

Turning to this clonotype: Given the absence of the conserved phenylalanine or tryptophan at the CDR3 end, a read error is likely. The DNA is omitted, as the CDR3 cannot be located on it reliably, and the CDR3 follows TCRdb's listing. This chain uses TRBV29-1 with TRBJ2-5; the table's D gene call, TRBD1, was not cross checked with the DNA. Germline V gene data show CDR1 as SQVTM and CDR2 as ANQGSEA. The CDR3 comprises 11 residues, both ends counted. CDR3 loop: CSVQGGEASYY.

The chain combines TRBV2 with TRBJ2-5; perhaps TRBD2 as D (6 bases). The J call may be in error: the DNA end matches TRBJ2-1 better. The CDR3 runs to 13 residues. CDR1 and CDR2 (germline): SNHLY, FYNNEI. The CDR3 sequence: CASSYREYNEQFF. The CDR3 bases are TGTGCCAGCAGTTATCGGGAGTACAATGAGCAGTTCTTC.

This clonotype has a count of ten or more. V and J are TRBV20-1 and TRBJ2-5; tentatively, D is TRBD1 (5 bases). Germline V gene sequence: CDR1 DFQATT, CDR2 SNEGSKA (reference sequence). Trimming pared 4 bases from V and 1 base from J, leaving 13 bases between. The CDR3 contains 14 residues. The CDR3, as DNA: TGCAGTGCTAAGATTTCTAGGGGCCAAGAGACCCAGTACTTC. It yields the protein CSAKISRGQETQYF.

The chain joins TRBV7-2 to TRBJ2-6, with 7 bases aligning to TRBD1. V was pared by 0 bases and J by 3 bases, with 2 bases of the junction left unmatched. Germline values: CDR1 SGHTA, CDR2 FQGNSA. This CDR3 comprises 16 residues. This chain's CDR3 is CASSLAGGVGANVLTF. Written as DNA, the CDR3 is TGTGCCAGCAGCTTAGCAGGGGGCGTTGGGGCCAACGTCCTGACTTTC.

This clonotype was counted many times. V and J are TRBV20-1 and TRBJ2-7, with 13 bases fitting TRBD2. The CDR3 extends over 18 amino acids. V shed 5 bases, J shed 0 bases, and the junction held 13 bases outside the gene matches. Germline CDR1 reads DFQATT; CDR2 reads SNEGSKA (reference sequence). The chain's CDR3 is CSAYKRTSGSPSSYEQYF. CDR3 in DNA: TGCAGTGCTTACAAAAGGACTAGCGGGAGTCCTAGCTCCTACGAGCAGTACTTC.

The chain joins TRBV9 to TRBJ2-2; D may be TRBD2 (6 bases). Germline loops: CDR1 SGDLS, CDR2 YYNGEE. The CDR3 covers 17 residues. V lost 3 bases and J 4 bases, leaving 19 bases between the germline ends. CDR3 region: CASSAPGTGEATGELFF. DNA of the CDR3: TGTGCCAGCAGCGCCCCCGGGACCGGGGAGGCCACCGGGGAGCTGTTTTTT.

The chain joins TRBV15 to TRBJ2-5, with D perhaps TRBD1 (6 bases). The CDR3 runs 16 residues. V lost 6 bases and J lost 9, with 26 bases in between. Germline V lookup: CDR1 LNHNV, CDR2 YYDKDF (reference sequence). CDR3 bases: TGTGCCACCAGACAGGGCGGAAGCTATAGCAATCAGCCCCAGTACTTC. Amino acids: CATRQGGSYSNQPQYF.

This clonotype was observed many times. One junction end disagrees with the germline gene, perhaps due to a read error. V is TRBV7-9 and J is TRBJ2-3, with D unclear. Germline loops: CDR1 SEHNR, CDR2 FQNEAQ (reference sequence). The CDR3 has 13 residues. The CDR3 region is CASSLVGPDTQYF. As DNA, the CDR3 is TGCGCCAGCAGCTTGGTCGGGCCAGATACGCAGTATTTT.

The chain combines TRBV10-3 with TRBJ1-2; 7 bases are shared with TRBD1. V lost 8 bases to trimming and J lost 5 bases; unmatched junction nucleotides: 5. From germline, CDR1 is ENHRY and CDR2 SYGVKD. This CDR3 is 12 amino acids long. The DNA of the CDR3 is TGTGCCATCGGGACAGAGGCGTATGGCTACACCTTC. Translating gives CAIGTEAYGYTF.

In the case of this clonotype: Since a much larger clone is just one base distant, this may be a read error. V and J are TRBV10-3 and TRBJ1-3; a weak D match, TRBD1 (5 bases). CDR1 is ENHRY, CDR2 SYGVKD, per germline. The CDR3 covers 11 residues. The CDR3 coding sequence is TGTGCCACCAGTGACGGGAGGACAATATATTTT. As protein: CATSDGRTIYF.